A selection of T cell receptor beta chains follows, all from one sample in a study of PD-1 blockade in classical Hodgkin lymphoma. Sequenced by immunoSEQ multiplex PCR; TCRdb stores in-frame clones only, minus some. The sample holds 45,000 to 55,000 clones, around 73% seen once. The sample was peripheral blood mononuclear cells (PBMCs), taken before the second cycle of nivolumab. These receptors were obtained from a human donor with classical Hodgkin lymphoma. CDR3s include the opening cysteine and the closing phenylalanine or tryptophan. The D gene is left open where the match is weak. Clone size is given for some rows only: seen once, a few or many times, or a class if the clone is expanded.

J: TRBJ2-1; D: NA; size: NA; V: TRBV2; DNA: TGTGCCAGCAGTGTTGGCTACAGCAATGAGCAGTTCTTC; CDR3: CASSVGYSNEQFF
J: TRBJ2-7; D: TRBD1; size: NA; V: TRBV6-6; DNA: TGTGCCAGCAGTACTGGACAGGGTGGCCACGAGCAGTACTTC; CDR3: CASSTGQGGHEQYF
J: TRBJ2-1; D: TRBD1; size: few; V: TRBV15; DNA: TGTGCCACCAGCAGAGTCGGACAGGGGGCTAATGAGCAGTTCTTC; CDR3: CATSRVGQGANEQFF
J: TRBJ1-2; D: NA; size: NA; V: TRBV7-8; DNA: TGTGCCAGCAGCTTAGGCGGCCACTATGGCTACACCTTC; CDR3: CASSLGGHYGYTF
J: TRBJ2-1; D: NA; size: NA; V: TRBV6-6; DNA: TGTGCCAGCAGCTCAGGCAGATTCTACAATGAGCAGTTCTTC; CDR3: CASSSGRFYNEQFF
J: TRBJ2-1; D: NA; size: NA; V: TRBV11-2; DNA: TGTGCCAGCAGCCGAACAAGGGCCGCATACAATGAGCAGTTCTTC; CDR3: CASSRTRAAYNEQFF
J: TRBJ1-1; D: NA; size: NA; V: TRBV27; DNA: TGTGCCAGCAGTTTACGGCAGGGGACTGAAGCTTTCTTT; CDR3: CASSLRQGTEAFF
J: TRBJ2-5; D: NA; size: NA; V: TRBV11-2; DNA: TGTGCCAGCAGCTTAGAGGCGCCCGTCCAAGAGACCCAGTACTTC; CDR3: CASSLEAPVQETQYF
J: TRBJ2-5; D: NA; size: NA; V: TRBV30; DNA: TGTGCCTGGAGTGTAGTCAGCGGACAACCACAAGAGACCCAGTACTTC; CDR3: CAWSVVSGQPQETQYF
J: TRBJ2-2; D: NA; size: NA; V: TRBV7-9; DNA: TGTGCCAGCAGCTCCCCCGGGGCCGGGGAGCTGTTTTTT; CDR3: CASSSPGAGELFF
J: TRBJ2-7; D: TRBD1; size: NA; V: TRBV11-2; DNA: TGTGCCAGCAGGTTAAGTGTCGGACAGGGAGGCTACGAGCAGTACTTC; CDR3: CASRLSVGQGGYEQYF
J: TRBJ1-1; D: TRBD1; size: NA; V: TRBV7-9; DNA: TGTGCCAGCAGCTATGGGACAGACCAAGCTTTCTTT; CDR3: CASSYGTDQAFF
J: TRBJ1-1; D: TRBD1; size: NA; V: TRBV7-3; DNA: TGTGCCAGCAGCTTAAGAGGGACAGGGGAAAGGGCTTTCTTT; CDR3: CASSLRGTGERAFF
J: TRBJ1-3; D: NA; size: NA; V: TRBV21-1; DNA: TGTGCCAGCAGCAAAGCGAAGGGTAGCTCTGGAAACACCATATATTTT; CDR3: CASSKAKGSSGNTIYF
J: TRBJ2-1; D: NA; size: NA; V: TRBV6-6; DNA: TGTGCCAGCAGTTACGGGCTAGCGAACAATGAGCAGTTCTTC; CDR3: CASSYGLANNEQFF
J: TRBJ2-3; D: NA; size: NA; V: TRBV9; DNA: TGTGCCAGCAGCGTAGCCTTGGCCTACACAGATACGCAGTATTTT; CDR3: CASSVALAYTDTQYF
J: TRBJ1-4; D: NA; size: NA; V: TRBV27; DNA: TGTGCCAGCAGGCCCGACAGGTGGAATGAAAAACTGTTTTTT; CDR3: CASRPDRWNEKLFF
J: TRBJ1-3; D: TRBD1; size: once; V: TRBV29-1; DNA: TGCAGCGGTCGGGACAGGGGCTCTGGAAACACCATATATTTT; CDR3: CSGRDRGSGNTIYF
J: TRBJ2-3; D: NA; size: medium-sized; V: TRBV9; DNA: TGTGCCAGCAGCGTTCGGGGGGCGGGCACAGATACGCAGTATTTT; CDR3: CASSVRGAGTDTQYF
J: TRBJ2-3; D: NA; size: NA; V: TRBV29-1; DNA: TGCAGCGTTGCCAAACTAGCATCTTACACAGATACGCAGTATTTT; CDR3: CSVAKLASYTDTQYF
J: TRBJ2-5; D: NA; size: few; V: TRBV30; DNA: TGTGCCTGGAGTGTAAAGAGGAATGTTCAATCACAAGAGACCCAGTACTTC; CDR3: CAWSVKRNVQSQETQYF
J: TRBJ1-2; D: NA; size: NA; V: TRBV13; DNA: TGTGCCAGCAGCTTAAGGCAGGAGCGAGGCTACACCTTC; CDR3: CASSLRQERGYTF
J: TRBJ2-7; D: TRBD2; size: NA; V: TRBV30; DNA: TGTGCCTGGAGTAAAACTAGCGGGCGGTACGAGCAGTACTTC; CDR3: CAWSKTSGRYEQYF
J: TRBJ2-7; D: NA; size: NA; V: TRBV7-2; DNA: TGTGCCAGCAGCTTAGGGTTCGGCTCCTACGAGCAGTACTTC; CDR3: CASSLGFGSYEQYF
J: TRBJ2-7; D: NA; size: NA; V: TRBV6-1; DNA: TGTGCCAGCAGTGAAGCGCATCGGACTCTCCCCTACGAGCAGTACTTC; CDR3: CASSEAHRTLPYEQYF
J: TRBJ1-3; D: NA; size: NA; V: TRBV19; DNA: TGTGCCAGTAGATCCGGCGGGACTGGAAACACCATATATTTT; CDR3: CASRSGGTGNTIYF
J: TRBJ1-1; D: NA; size: NA; V: TRBV28; DNA: TGTGCCAGCAGTTCTTGGGGTCTGGCACAGAACACTGAAGCTTTCTTT; CDR3: CASSSWGLAQNTEAFF
J: TRBJ2-3; D: TRBD2; size: NA; V: TRBV30; DNA: TGTGCCTGGAGCGGGCTAGCGGCCACAGATACGCAGTATTTT; CDR3: CAWSGLAATDTQYF
J: TRBJ1-1; D: NA; size: NA; V: TRBV6-5; DNA: TGTGCCAGCAGTTACGGTTTCGTCGGGACTGAAGCTTTCTTT; CDR3: CASSYGFVGTEAFF
J: TRBJ1-1; D: NA; size: few; V: TRBV19; DNA: TGTGCCAGTACCAGAGGCCAGAACACTGAAGCTTTCTTT; CDR3: CASTRGQNTEAFF
J: TRBJ1-4; D: NA; size: NA; V: TRBV7-9; DNA: TGTGCCAGCAGCTTAGCTCCAAGGGGCGAAAAACTGTTTTTT; CDR3: CASSLAPRGEKLFF
J: TRBJ1-5; D: NA; size: few; V: TRBV7-9; DNA: TGTGCCAGCAGCGCCGCCCAAGGTCAGCCCCAGCATTTT; CDR3: CASSAAQGQPQHF
J: TRBJ2-5; D: NA; size: NA; V: TRBV28; DNA: TGTGCCAGCAGTGGACCCATGGACCAAGAGACCCAGTACTTC; CDR3: CASSGPMDQETQYF
J: TRBJ2-3; D: TRBD1; size: NA; V: TRBV30; DNA: TGTGCCTGGAGCGACGGACAGGGCCTCACAGATACGCAGTATTTT; CDR3: CAWSDGQGLTDTQYF
J: TRBJ2-1; D: NA; size: once; V: TRBV5-1; DNA: TGCGCCAGCAGCTTGCAACAGGATTACAATGAGCAGTTCTTC; CDR3: CASSLQQDYNEQFF
J: TRBJ1-1; D: NA; size: few; V: TRBV29-1; DNA: TGCAGCGTTGGTGGGATCAACACTGAAGCTTTCTTT; CDR3: CSVGGINTEAFF
J: TRBJ1-4; D: TRBD1; size: NA; V: TRBV6-6; DNA: TGTGCCAGCAGGACCGGACAGGGGGGAGAAAAACTGTTTTTT; CDR3: CASRTGQGGEKLFF
J: TRBJ2-7; D: NA; size: NA; V: TRBV13; DNA: TGTGCCAGCAGCTTAAGTGGGGGCCCGGGGGAGCAGTACTTC; CDR3: CASSLSGGPGEQYF
J: TRBJ2-7; D: NA; size: NA; V: TRBV2; DNA: TGTGCTGAGATAAGGGCGGAGGGCTCCTCCTACGAGCAGTACTTC; CDR3: CAEIRAEGSSYEQYF
J: TRBJ2-7; D: NA; size: NA; V: TRBV30; DNA: TGTGCCTGGAGTGTAGGAGAGCCCGCCAAGCAGTACTTC; CDR3: CAWSVGEPAKQYF
J: TRBJ1-1; D: TRBD1; size: few; V: TRBV18; DNA: TGTGCCAGCTCACCACAGGGGGCTTCGGAAGCTTTCTTT; CDR3: CASSPQGASEAFF
J: TRBJ1-1; D: NA; size: medium-sized; V: TRBV9; DNA: TGTGCCAGCAGCGTAGCGGGGGCCACTGAAGCTTTCTTT; CDR3: CASSVAGATEAFF
J: TRBJ2-1; D: NA; size: NA; V: TRBV5-8; DNA: TGTGCCAGCAGCGGGACCTCGGGACAAAAGAGGCTGAATGAGCAGTTCTTC; CDR3: CASSGTSGQKRLNEQFF
J: TRBJ1-4; D: TRBD1; size: NA; V: TRBV5-1; DNA: TGCGCCAGCAGCTTGGCCGAACAGGGGAATGAAAAACTGTTTTTT; CDR3: CASSLAEQGNEKLFF
J: TRBJ1-5; D: NA; size: NA; V: TRBV18; DNA: TGTGCCAGCTCATCCCAACGCGGTGGCAATCAGCCCCAGCATTTT; CDR3: CASSSQRGGNQPQHF
J: TRBJ2-2; D: NA; size: few; V: TRBV7-9; DNA: TGTGCCAGCAGCTTAGCCAGCGGGGAGCTGTTTTTT; CDR3: CASSLASGELFF
J: TRBJ2-7; D: TRBD1; size: NA; V: TRBV28; DNA: TGTGCCAGCAGCAGGGGGCTCCCTCGCGAGCAGTACTTC; CDR3: CASSRGLPREQYF
J: TRBJ2-1; D: NA; size: NA; V: TRBV29-1; DNA: TGCAGCGTTTTACTCCAGGGTATCAATGAGCAGTTCTTC; CDR3: CSVLLQGINEQFF
J: TRBJ2-2; D: NA; size: NA; V: TRBV19; DNA: TGTGCCAGTAGTAACGGTGCGGGTTCGAACACCGGGGAGCTGTTTTTT; CDR3: CASSNGAGSNTGELFF
J: TRBJ2-1; D: NA; size: NA; V: TRBV6-5; DNA: TGTGCCAGCAGTTACTCCGGCAATGAGCAGTTCTTC; CDR3: CASSYSGNEQFF
J: TRBJ1-1; D: NA; size: NA; V: TRBV30; DNA: TGTGCCTGGAGTAGGGGACCCACTGAAGCTTTCTTT; CDR3: CAWSRGPTEAFF
J: TRBJ1-2; D: NA; size: NA; V: TRBV4-3; DNA: TGCGCCAGCAGCCAAGATCTCGGGGAAAGTAACTATGGCTACACCTTC; CDR3: CASSQDLGESNYGYTF
J: TRBJ2-5; D: NA; size: NA; V: TRBV4-1; DNA: TGCGCCAGCAGCCCACTACCCGGGGCTATCGAGACCCAGTACTTC; CDR3: CASSPLPGAIETQYF
J: TRBJ1-2; D: TRBD1; size: NA; V: TRBV2; DNA: TGTGCCAGCAGAGACCGGGACAGGGAGATCTATGGCTACACCTTC; CDR3: CASRDRDREIYGYTF
J: TRBJ1-4; D: NA; size: NA; V: TRBV5-6; DNA: TGTGCCAGCAGCGCCGAAGGCAGAGGAGTAGAAAAACTGTTTTTT; CDR3: CASSAEGRGVEKLFF